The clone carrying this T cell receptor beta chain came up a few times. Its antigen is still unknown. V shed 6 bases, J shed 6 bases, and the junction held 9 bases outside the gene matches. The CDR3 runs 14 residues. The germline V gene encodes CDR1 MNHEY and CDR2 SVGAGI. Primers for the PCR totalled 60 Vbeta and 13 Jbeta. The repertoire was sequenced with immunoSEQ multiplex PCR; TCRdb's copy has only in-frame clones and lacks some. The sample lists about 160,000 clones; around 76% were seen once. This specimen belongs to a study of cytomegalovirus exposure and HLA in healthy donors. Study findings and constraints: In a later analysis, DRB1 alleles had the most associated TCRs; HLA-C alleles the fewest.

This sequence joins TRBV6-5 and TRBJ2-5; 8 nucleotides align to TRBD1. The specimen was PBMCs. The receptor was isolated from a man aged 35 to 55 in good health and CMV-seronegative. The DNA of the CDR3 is TGTGCCAGCAGACCCGGACAGGGCGGGCAGACCCAGTACTTC. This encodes CASRPGQGGQTQYF.